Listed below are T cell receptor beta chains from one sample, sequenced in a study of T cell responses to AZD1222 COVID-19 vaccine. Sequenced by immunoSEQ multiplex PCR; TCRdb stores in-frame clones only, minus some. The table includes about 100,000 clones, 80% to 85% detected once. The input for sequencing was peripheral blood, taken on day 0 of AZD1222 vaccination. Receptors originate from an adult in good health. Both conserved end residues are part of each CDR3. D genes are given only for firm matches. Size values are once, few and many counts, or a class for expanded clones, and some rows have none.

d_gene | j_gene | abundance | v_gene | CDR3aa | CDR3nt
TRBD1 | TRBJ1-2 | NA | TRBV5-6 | CASSGSGTGLYGYTF | TGTGCCAGCAGCGGATCCGGGACAGGTCTCTATGGCTACACCTTC
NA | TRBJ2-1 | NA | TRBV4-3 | CASSLGGGSYNEQFF | TGCGCCAGCAGCCTAGGCGGAGGCTCCTACAATGAGCAGTTCTTC
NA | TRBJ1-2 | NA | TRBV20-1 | CSASSRGGVYGYTF | TGCAGTGCTAGTTCACGCGGAGGGGTCTATGGCTACACCTTC
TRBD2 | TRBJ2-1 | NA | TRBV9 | CASSVGEQRGHNEQFF | TGTGCCAGCAGCGTAGGGGAGCAGCGGGGACACAATGAGCAGTTCTTC
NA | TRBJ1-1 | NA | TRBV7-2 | CASSLGGASTEAFF | TGTGCCAGCAGCTTAGGGGGGGCCAGTACTGAAGCTTTCTTT
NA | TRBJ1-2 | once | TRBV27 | CATGEWADNYGYTF | TGTGCCACCGGGGAATGGGCGGACAACTATGGCTACACCTTC
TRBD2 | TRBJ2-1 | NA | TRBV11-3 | CASSFRAGYANEQFF | TGTGCCAGCAGCTTCCGAGCGGGATATGCAAATGAGCAGTTCTTC
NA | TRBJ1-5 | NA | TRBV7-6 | CASSLETGSNQPQHF | TGTGCCAGCAGCTTAGAAACAGGGTCCAATCAGCCCCAGCATTTT
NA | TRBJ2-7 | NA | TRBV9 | CASSVGPIPYEQYF | TGTGCCAGCAGCGTAGGTCCCATCCCCTACGAGCAGTACTTC
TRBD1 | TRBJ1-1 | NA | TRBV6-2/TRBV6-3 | CASSTARAGGAFF | TGTGCCAGCAGCACCGCGAGGGCAGGGGGGGCTTTCTTT
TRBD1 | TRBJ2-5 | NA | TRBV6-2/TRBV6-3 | CASSYRDRLRETQYF | TGTGCCAGCAGTTACAGGGACAGGTTACGGGAGACCCAGTACTTC
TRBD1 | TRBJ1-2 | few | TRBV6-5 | CASSYRPTGGSGYTF | TGTGCCAGCAGTTACCGACCGACAGGGGGCAGTGGCTACACCTTC
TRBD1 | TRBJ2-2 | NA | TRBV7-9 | CASRGGQGGIGELFF | TGTGCCAGCAGAGGTGGACAGGGGGGTATCGGGGAGCTGTTTTTT
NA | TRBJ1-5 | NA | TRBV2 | CASSERNQPQHF | TGTGCCAGCAGTGAAAGAAATCAGCCCCAGCATTTT
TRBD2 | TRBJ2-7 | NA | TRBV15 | CATSRGLAGYEQYF | TGTGCCACCAGCAGAGGACTAGCGGGTTACGAGCAGTACTTC
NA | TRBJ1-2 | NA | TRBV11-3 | CASSPGGREYGYTF | TGTGCCAGCAGCCCCGGGGGTAGGGAATATGGCTACACCTTC
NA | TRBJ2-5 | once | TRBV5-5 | CASSRALGTRRVQETQYF | TGTGCCAGCAGTCGGGCCCTGGGAACCCGGAGGGTCCAAGAGACCCAGTACTTC
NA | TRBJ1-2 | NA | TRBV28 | CASRQRGYTF | TGTGCCAGCAGGCAGCGTGGCTACACCTTC
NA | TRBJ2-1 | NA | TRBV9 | CASRRGFSYNEQFF | TGTGCCAGCAGACGCGGGTTCTCCTACAATGAGCAGTTCTTC
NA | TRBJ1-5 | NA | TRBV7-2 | CASSPQVNQPQHF | TGTGCCAGCAGCCCCCAAGTCAATCAGCCCCAGCATTTT
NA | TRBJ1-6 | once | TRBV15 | CATSRGQGNSPLHF | TGTGCCACCAGCAGAGGTCAGGGGAATTCACCCCTCCACTTT
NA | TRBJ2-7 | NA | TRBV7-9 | CASSSNDREQYF | TGTGCCAGCAGCTCAAACGACAGGGAGCAGTACTTC
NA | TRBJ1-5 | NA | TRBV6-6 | CASAAGRMGQPQHF | TGTGCCAGTGCGGCGGGGCGCATGGGACAGCCCCAGCATTTT
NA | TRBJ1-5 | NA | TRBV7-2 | CASSYYGLEQPQHF | TGTGCCAGCAGCTATTACGGCCTGGAGCAGCCCCAGCATTTT
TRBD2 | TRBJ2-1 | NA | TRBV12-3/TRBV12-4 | CASSTGTSGQFF | TGTGCCAGCAGCACTGGGACTAGCGGGCAGTTCTTC
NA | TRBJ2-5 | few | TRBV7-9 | CASSLNGETQYF | TGTGCCAGCAGCCTCAACGGGGAGACCCAGTACTTC
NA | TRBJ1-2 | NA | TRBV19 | CASSPSWVNYGYTF | TGTGCCAGTAGTCCCTCCTGGGTAAACTATGGCTACACCTTC
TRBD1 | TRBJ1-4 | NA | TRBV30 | CAWDFTGDHKEKLFF | TGTGCCTGGGATTTTACAGGGGACCACAAGGAAAAACTGTTTTTT
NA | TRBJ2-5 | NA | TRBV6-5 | CASSYSAGAQETQYF | TGTGCCAGCAGTTACTCGGCGGGGGCCCAAGAGACCCAGTACTTC
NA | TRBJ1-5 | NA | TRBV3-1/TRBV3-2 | CASSQAVREQPQHF | TGTGCCAGCAGCCAAGCAGTACGCGAACAGCCCCAGCATTTT
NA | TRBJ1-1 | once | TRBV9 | CASSVVGVVTEAFF | TGTGCCAGCAGCGTAGTAGGGGTCGTCACTGAAGCTTTCTTT
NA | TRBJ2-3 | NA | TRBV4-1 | CASSQQYSLSTDTQYF | TGCGCCAGCAGCCAACAGTACAGCCTTAGCACAGATACGCAGTATTTT
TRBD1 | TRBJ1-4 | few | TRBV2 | CASRRSRDRGEKLFF | TGTGCCAGCAGGAGGAGCCGGGACAGGGGTGAAAAACTGTTTTTT
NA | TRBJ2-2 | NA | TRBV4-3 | CASSQDRGTKTGELFF | TGCGCCAGCAGCCAAGATCGCGGGACGAAGACCGGGGAGCTGTTTTTT
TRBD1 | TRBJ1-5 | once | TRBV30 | CAWTGGKGQPQHF | TGTGCCTGGACAGGGGGCAAGGGTCAGCCCCAGCATTTT
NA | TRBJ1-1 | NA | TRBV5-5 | CASSWGGGNTEAFF | TGTGCCAGCAGCTGGGGTGGGGGGAACACTGAAGCTTTCTTT
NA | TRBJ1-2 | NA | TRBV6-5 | CASEVGAYGYTF | TGTGCCAGCGAAGTAGGGGCCTATGGCTACACCTTC
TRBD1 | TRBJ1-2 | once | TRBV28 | CASSRDSKNYGYTF | TGTGCCAGCAGTCGGGACAGCAAAAACTATGGCTACACCTTC
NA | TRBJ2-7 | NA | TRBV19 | CASMDVAADYEQYF | TGTGCCAGTATGGACGTCGCGGCTGACTACGAGCAGTACTTC
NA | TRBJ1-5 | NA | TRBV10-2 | CASSEQGNQPQHF | TGCGCCAGCAGCGAGCAGGGCAATCAGCCCCAGCATTTT
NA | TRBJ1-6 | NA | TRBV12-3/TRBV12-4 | CASSLSVGSPLHF | TGTGCCAGCAGTTTATCAGTGGGGTCACCCCTCCACTTT
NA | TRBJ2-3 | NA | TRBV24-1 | CATRVKDTQYF | TGTGCCACCAGAGTCAAAGATACGCAGTATTTT
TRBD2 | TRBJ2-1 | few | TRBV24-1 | CATSDFVAGGPREQFF | TGTGCCACCAGTGATTTTGTTGCGGGGGGCCCCCGCGAGCAGTTCTTC
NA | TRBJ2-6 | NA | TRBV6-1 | CASSDNSRGISGSGANVLTF | TGTGCCAGCAGTGATAATTCTCGGGGGATATCTGGCTCTGGGGCCAACGTCCTGACTTTC
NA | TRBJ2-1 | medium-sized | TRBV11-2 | CASDSTGNNEQFF | TGTGCCAGCGACTCGACAGGTAACAATGAGCAGTTCTTC
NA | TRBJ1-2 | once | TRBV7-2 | CASKRAENYGYTF | TGTGCCAGCAAACGGGCAGAGAACTATGGCTACACCTTC
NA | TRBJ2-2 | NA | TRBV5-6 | CASSRGEVTGELFF | TGTGCCAGCAGCAGGGGGGAGGTCACCGGGGAGCTGTTTTTT
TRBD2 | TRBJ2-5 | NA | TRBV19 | CASSLSGTAGETQYF | TGTGCCAGTAGTCTAAGCGGGACTGCGGGAGAGACCCAGTACTTC
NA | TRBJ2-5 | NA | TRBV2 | CASSELSRAQYF | TGTGCCAGCAGTGAACTCTCACGGGCCCAGTACTTC
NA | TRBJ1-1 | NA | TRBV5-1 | CASSWSGNTEAFF | TGCGCCAGCAGCTGGTCCGGGAACACTGAAGCTTTCTTT
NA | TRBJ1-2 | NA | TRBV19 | CASSIDTAVDLLGYTF | TGTGCCAGTAGTATAGATACGGCGGTGGACTTACTCGGCTACACCTTC
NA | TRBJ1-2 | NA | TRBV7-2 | CASSLGTGTTDGYTF | TGTGCCAGCAGCCTCGGGACGGGAACTACCGATGGCTACACCTTC
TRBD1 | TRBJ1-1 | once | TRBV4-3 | CASSQPDRGTTEAFF | TGCGCCAGCAGCCAACCCGACAGGGGTACCACTGAAGCTTTCTTT